The 14 T cell receptor beta chains in this list originate from one sample, sequenced in a study of blood T cell repertoires in COVID-19. TCRdb's table, derived via immunoSEQ multiplex PCR, lists solely in-frame clones and lacks some. The sample lists around 100,000 clones; roughly 85% were seen once. The sequenced material came from peripheral blood. The source of these receptors is a man aged 65-85 years with active or convalescent COVID-19.

This chain's CDR3 is CATKRDNRGWSEAFF. DNA of the CDR3: TGTGCCACCAAACGGGACAACAGGGGGTGGTCTGAAGCTTTCTTT. This chain joins TRBV7-2 and TRBJ1-1; TRBD1 aligns across 8 bases. V dropped 10 bases and J dropped 6; count of bases not matched to a gene: 16. CDR3 size: 15 residues. Germline V gene lookup returns CDR1 SGHTA and CDR2 FQGNSA.

The chain has TRBV29-1 and TRBJ2-3; TRBD1 agrees at 11 bases. V was pared by 7 bases and J by 2 bases, with 5 bases of the junction left unmatched. From germline, CDR1 is SQVTM and CDR2 ANQGSEA. The CDR3 runs to 14 residues. CDR3 region: CSARTGGFTDTQYF. The DNA of the CDR3 is TGCAGCGCCCGGACAGGGGGCTTCACAGATACGCAGTATTTT.

This clone was picked up one time. J is TRBJ2-1 and V is TRBV6-1; no firm D call. Germline V CDR1 and CDR2: MNHNS, SASEGT. The CDR3 contains 15 residues. Trimming shortened V by 3 bases and J by 6 bases, and 15 bases separated the two germline ends. CDR3 protein: CASSEVGGAFNEQFF. The CDR3 region has the DNA TGTGCCAGCAGTGAGGTTGGCGGAGCCTTCAATGAGCAGTTCTTC.

V is TRBV10-3 and J is TRBJ1-2, with 9 bases lining up with TRBD1. Germline loops: CDR1 ENHRY, CDR2 SYGVKD. The CDR3 contains 12 residues. V lost 4 bases to trimming and J lost 6 bases; unmatched junction nucleotides: 0. DNA of the CDR3: TGTGCCATCAGTGGGACAGGGGATGGCTACACCTTC. Translating gives CAISGTGDGYTF.

This clone occurred once. This chain connects TRBV19 to TRBJ1-6; D remains unclear. V dropped 3 bases and J dropped 10 bases, with 16 bases sitting between them. The CDR3 totals 15 residues. The germline V gene has CDR1 LNHDA and CDR2 SQIVND (reference sequence). DNA of the CDR3: TGTGCCAGTAGTATTCGAGCGGGTAAAGGCTCACCCCTCCACTTT. Its translation: CASSIRAGKGSPLHF.

This chain connects TRBV18 to TRBJ1-1; 8 nucleotides line up with TRBD1. Per the germline V gene, CDR1 is KGHSH and CDR2 is LQKENI. The CDR3 extends over 18 amino acids. V lost 0 bases, J lost 0 bases, and 9 bases stayed unmatched. CDR3 DNA: TGTGCCAGCTCACCACCGGGGGGGCAGGGGGCCATGAACACTGAAGCTTTCTTT. It translates to CASSPPGGQGAMNTEAFF.

The chain has TRBV27 and TRBJ1-1; 7 bases are a match to TRBD1. The CDR3 sequence is 15 residues long. V dropped 5 bases and J dropped 4; count of bases not matched to a gene: 10. Germline V lookup: CDR1 MNHEY, CDR2 SMNVEV (reference sequence). The chain's CDR3 is CASSPPGQLGTEAFF. The CDR3 DNA reads as TGTGCCAGCAGTCCCCCGGGACAGTTGGGCACTGAAGCTTTCTTT.

The chain couples TRBV24-1 to TRBJ2-2; 8 bases fit TRBD1. The V and J ends lost 11 bases and 4 bases, in that order; junction bases with no gene match: 8. This CDR3 comprises 14 residues. Germline V gene lookup returns CDR1 KGHDR and CDR2 SFDVKD. CDR3 sequence reads: CAIAQGAGTGELFF. The CDR3 DNA sequence: TGTGCCATCGCGCAGGGGGCGGGCACCGGGGAGCTGTTTTTT.

This chain uses TRBV9 with TRBJ2-5; TRBD1 aligns across 8 bases. With V trimmed by 4 bases and J by 4 bases, 9 bases remained unmatched. Germline CDR1 and CDR2: SGDLS and YYNGEE. The CDR3 covers 15 residues. CDR3 residues: CASSPRGRRGETQYF. The CDR3 nucleotides are TGTGCCAGCAGCCCCAGGGGGCGGCGTGGAGAGACCCAGTACTTC.

The V call is TRBV6-5, the J call TRBJ1-6, with 8 positions matching TRBD1. Per the germline V gene, CDR1 is MNHEY and CDR2 is SVGAGI. The CDR3 has 15 amino acids. V was pared by 4 bases and J by 9 bases, with 8 bases of the junction left unmatched. The CDR3 is CASSFGQGRSSPLHF. CDR3 sequence (DNA): TGTGCCAGCAGTTTTGGACAGGGAAGATCTTCACCCCTCCACTTT.

The chain employs TRBV2 and TRBJ2-1; 7 positions agree with TRBD1. This CDR3 is built from 13 residues. Germline assignment: CDR1 SNHLY and CDR2 FYNNEI. After removal of 6 bases from V and 5 bases from J, the junction contained 4 bases not matched to a gene. The CDR3 protein is CASSGTDNNEQFF. The CDR3 nucleotides are TGTGCCAGCAGCGGGACAGATAACAATGAGCAGTTCTTC.

The CDR3 reads CASTGGRGDTEAFF. The DNA of the CDR3 is TGTGCCAGCACAGGGGGCCGGGGAGACACTGAAGCTTTCTTT. The rearrangement uses TRBV2 and TRBJ1-1, with 8 bases fitting TRBD1. Losses at the gene ends were 7 bases for V and 3 bases for J; bases not matched to a gene: 7. The germline V gene encodes CDR1 SNHLY and CDR2 FYNNEI. The CDR3 consists of 14 residues.

The CDR3 reads CASSLSRESSGNTIYF. The CDR3, as DNA: TGTGCCAGCAGTTTATCACGGGAGAGCTCTGGAAACACCATATATTTT. V is TRBV27 and J is TRBJ1-3, with D hard to call. Germline values: CDR1 MNHEY, CDR2 SMNVEV (reference sequence). The CDR3 has 16 residues. Trimming left V 0 bases short and J 0 bases short, with 9 bases between.

This rearrangement joins TRBV7-2 to TRBJ1-1, with 8 bases lining up with TRBD1. Germline CDR1 and CDR2: SGHTA and FQGNSA. The CDR3 is 15 amino acids. Germline trimming cut 5 bases from V and 4 bases from J; bases unmatched to any gene: 9. The CDR3 reads CASSPRGQAVTEAFF. CDR3 sequence (DNA): TGTGCCAGCAGCCCCAGGGGACAGGCGGTCACTGAAGCTTTCTTT.